This T cell receptor (beta chain) comes out of a study of shared clonotypes between healthy human individuals. Trimming took 3 bases from V and 1 from J, leaving 14 bases between them. The CDR3 has 16 residues. CDR1 is SGHKS, CDR2 YYEKEE, per germline (reference sequence). Comments on this clone: As yet, its antigen is unknown.

General observations from the study: Memory subsets generally showed lower estimated richness than naive subsets. Non-shared clonotypes had lower generation probabilities than those shared by all four donors.

The method was immunoSEQ multiplex PCR; TCRdb's version includes in-frame clones alone and lacks a portion of them. The repertoire holds about 660,000 clones, with 74% as singletons. Sequencing was carried out using memory CD4+ T cells sorted from blood. Specified subset: CD45RA-negative fraction. The clonotype was recovered from a woman in her 30s in good health. This chain connects TRBV5-5 to TRBJ1-3, with D unresolved. The CDR3 loop is CASSSNSLFSGNTIYF. DNA of the CDR3: TGTGCCAGCAGCTCTAACAGCCTGTTTTCTGGAAACACCATATATTTT.